Following are 20 T cell receptor beta chains from one sample sequenced in a study of T cells in Graves' hyperthyroidism and ophthalmopathy (dated by TCRdb to 2018 to 2020). Receptor libraries were prepared by multiplex PCR. The run used an Illumina HiSeq 2000. The TCR beta CDR3 regions were amplified from the RNA transcripts. The first round of RT-PCR for the TCR CDR3 was performed with the HTBI primer set and the Qiagen OneStep RT-PCR kit. TCRdb reanalyzed the raw reads on its own, using fastp at Q25 for trimming and MiXCR for clone calling, and kept in-frame beta chains. All rows with the same CDR3 protein become a single entry with the most common DNA and genes. For this sample the table gives a few hundred thousand distinct CDR3 sequences, of which approximately 15% were detected only once. Less than 20% of the sample is held by the ten biggest clonotypes. The sequenced sample consisted of blood. These receptors were taken from a woman in her 30s with Graves' ophthalmopathy.

The sample holds a few counts of this clonotype. The chain has TRBV5-6 and TRBJ2-2, with a possible D match to TRBD1 (5 bases). V was clipped by 4 bases and J by 3 bases, with 19 bases between them. CDR1 SGHDT and CDR2 YYEEEE come from the germline V gene. The CDR3 extends over 17 amino acids. The CDR3 DNA follows: TGTGCCAGCAGCACCCTGACAGATCGCAGGGACACCGGGGAGCTGTTTTTT. Amino acids: CASSTLTDRRDTGELFF.

This clonotype was seen only a few times. The V and J genes are TRBV7-9 and TRBJ1-6, with no clear D. The V end lost 3 bases, the J end lost 8 bases, and 5 bases lay between the germline ends. The length of the CDR3 is 12 residues. Germline-derived CDR1 and CDR2 are SEHNR and FQNEAQ (reference sequence). The CDR3 bases are TGTGCCAGCAGCTTGGTGGATTCACCCCTCCACTTT. It is translated as CASSLVDSPLHF.

On this clonotype itself: This may stem from a read error, because a much larger clone lies one nucleotide away. The chain carries TRBV5-1 and TRBJ2-7; 7 bases align to TRBD1. The length of the CDR3 is 16 residues. CDR1 is SGHRS and CDR2 is YFSETQ in the germline V gene. CDR3 bases: TGCGCCAGCAGCTTCCCGGACAGGAACTACCCCTACGAGCGGTACTTC. Translating gives CASSFPDRNYPYERYF.

This clonotype was seen ten or more times. V usage is TRBV2 and J usage is TRBJ1-2; TRBD1 is a possible D gene (6 bases). CDR1 and CDR2 from the germline V gene are SNHLY and FYNNEI. The CDR3 loop spans 12 amino acids. With 8 bases removed from V and 6 bases from J, the gap between germline ends came to 13 bases. CDR3 sequence reads: CASQRGGDGYTF. CDR3 bases: TGTGCCAGCCAGAGGGGGGGCGATGGCTACACCTTC.

The sample holds many counts of this clonotype. This chain uses TRBV12-3 or TRBV12-4 with TRBJ1-3; D uncertain. The ends were cut back, 10 bases at V and 2 bases at J, with 9 bases in the middle. The CDR3 spans 12 residues. The CDR3, as DNA: TGTGCCACAATGGGGACTGGAAACACCATATATTTT. It specifies CATMGTGNTIYF.

This clonotype was seen at least ten times. The chain joins TRBV7-6 to TRBJ2-1, with TRBD1 matching 9 bases. This CDR3 spans 15 amino acids. Looked up from germline, CDR1 is SGHVS and CDR2 is FNYEAQ. J was trimmed by 6 bases and V by 5 bases; bases with no gene match: 8. CDR3 DNA sequence: TGTGCCAGCAGCCGCGGGACAGGGCGGCTCAATGAGCAGTTCTTC. It encodes CASSRGTGRLNEQFF.

This clonotype was counted ten times or more. The rearrangement uses TRBV11-2 and TRBJ1-2, with D unclear. Germline lookup yields CDR1 SGHAT and CDR2 FQNNGV. Trimming stripped 3 bases from V and 4 bases from J, with 6 bases between. The CDR3 length is 12 residues. CDR3 protein: CASSLVPYGYTF. The CDR3 DNA follows: TGTGCCAGCAGCTTGGTCCCCTATGGCTACACCTTC. Full variable domain (remainder filled in from reference TRBV11-2 and TRBJ1-2): EAGVAQSPRYKIIEKRQSVAFWCNPISGHATLYWYQQILGQGPKLLIQFQNNGVVDDSQLPKDRFSAERLKGVDSTLKIQPAKLEDSAVYLCASSLVPYGYTFGSGTRLTVV.

This clonotype was observed at least ten times. CDR3 nucleotides: TGTGCCTGGAGCCCTCGAGGGGGAATCTACGAGCAGTACTTC. This sequence encodes CAWSPRGGIYEQYF. V usage is TRBV30 and J usage is TRBJ2-7, with a weak D call TRBD1 (6 bases). Between the trimmed V and J ends, which lost 3 bases and 3 bases, there was a span of 15 bases. The CDR3 runs to 14 residues. CDR1 is GTSNPN and CDR2 is SVGIG in the germline V gene (reference sequence). The full variable domain, its missing parts supplied by reference TRBV30 and TRBJ2-7, is SQTIHQWPATLVQPVGSPLSLECTVEGTSNPNLYWYRQAAGRGLQLLFYSVGIGQISSEVPQNLSASRPQDRQFILSSKKLLLSDSGFYLCAWSPRGGIYEQYFGPGTRLTVT.

This clonotype was observed a few times. The gene calls are TRBV2 and TRBJ1-4; no clear D. V lost 3 bases and J lost 8, with 10 bases in between. In germline, CDR1 is SNHLY, CDR2 FYNNEI. The CDR3 is 13 amino acids. CDR3 DNA: TGTGCCAGCAGTGACAGGTCGAAAGAAAAACTGTTTTTT. The encoded protein is CASSDRSKEKLFF.

This clonotype was counted only a few times. The chain combines TRBV6-1 with TRBJ1-2; no definite D call. This CDR3 is built from 12 residues. Trimming shortened V by 10 bases and J by 4 bases, and 13 bases separated the two germline ends. From germline, CDR1 is MNHNS and CDR2 SASEGT. CDR3 protein: CATYFGVYGYTF. The CDR3 DNA follows: TGTGCCACCTATTTCGGGGTCTATGGCTACACCTTC.

This clonotype has at least ten counts. The V gene is TRBV7-3, the J gene TRBJ1-6; D ambiguous. Between the trimmed V and J ends, which lost 4 bases and 4 bases, there was a span of 5 bases. Germline CDR1 SGHTA, CDR2 FQGTGA. This CDR3 has 13 amino acids. The CDR3 here is CASSSEYNSPLHF. The CDR3 DNA reads as TGTGCCAGCAGCTCCGAATATAATTCACCCCTCCACTTT.

Notes on this clonotype: Possible read error: a much larger clone is one base away. V is TRBV27 and J is TRBJ1-6, with 7 bases fitting TRBD1. The CDR3 spans 15 residues. Germline loops: CDR1 MNHEY, CDR2 SMNVEV (reference sequence). The CDR3 loop is CASSPQGYGNSPPHF. In nucleotides, the CDR3 is TGTGCCAGCAGTCCACAGGGGTATGGCAATTCACCCCCCCACTTT.

This clonotype came up a few times. Just one base apart from a much larger clone, this may be a read error. This sequence joins TRBV30 and TRBJ2-7; D is ambiguous. V was shortened by 1 base and J by 3 bases, with 10 bases between the two germline ends. The CDR3 spans 13 residues. Germline V CDR1 and CDR2: GTSNPN, SVGIG (reference sequence). The DNA for the CDR3 is TGTGCCTGGAGTGATCTAAGCGACTACGAGCAGTACTTC. Protein: CAWSDLSDYEQYF.

This clonotype was recorded many times. V gene TRBV7-2 combines with J gene TRBJ1-2; D perhaps matches TRBD1 (6 bases). There are 15 residues in the CDR3. V lost 5 bases and J lost 4, with 17 bases in between. Germline values: CDR1 SGHTA, CDR2 FQGNSA. The CDR3 protein is CASSRRGKEGYGYTF. In DNA, the CDR3 is TGTGCCAGCAGCCGGAGGGGGAAGGAAGGCTATGGCTACACCTTC.

The sample holds many counts of this clonotype. CDR3 protein: CSATRQGANTGELFF. The CDR3 bases are TGCAGTGCTACCCGACAGGGGGCGAACACCGGGGAGCTGTTTTTT. The chain links TRBV20-1 to TRBJ2-2, with 9 bases that match TRBD1. Trimming at V came to 4 bases and at J to 0 bases, leaving 3 bases not matched to a gene. This CDR3 region has 15 residues. Germline V gene sequence: CDR1 DFQATT, CDR2 SNEGSKA (reference sequence).

This clonotype was seen ten or more times. This chain links TRBV3-1 with TRBJ1-4; D is unresolved. The CDR3 runs 14 residues. The germline V gene encodes CDR1 LGHDT and CDR2 YNNKEL (reference sequence). V gave up 1 base and J gave up 10 bases, with 13 bases separating them. CDR3 residues: CASSQAQEGRKLFF. As DNA, the CDR3 is TGTGCCAGCAGCCAAGCGCAGGAAGGAAGAAAACTGTTTTTT.

V and J are TRBV2 and TRBJ1-5; 7 positions match TRBD1. The trim removed 6 bases at V and 7 bases at J, leaving 9 bases unmatched. Germline assignment: CDR1 SNHLY and CDR2 FYNNEI. The CDR3 is 14 residues long. CDR3 in amino acids: CASRIESGGQPQHF. CDR3 nucleotide sequence: TGTGCCAGCAGAATCGAGTCAGGGGGACAGCCCCAGCATTTT.

The sample holds many counts of this clonotype. The chain joins TRBV7-3 to TRBJ2-1; 8 nucleotides align to TRBD1. Trimming took 5 bases from V and 1 from J; bases not matched to a gene: 7. CDR3 length equals 16 residues. Germline CDR1 reads SGHTA; CDR2 reads FQGTGA. This chain's CDR3 is CASSPTRDRSYNEQFF. In DNA form, the CDR3 reads TGTGCCAGCAGCCCAACTCGGGACAGGTCCTACAATGAGCAGTTCTTC.

In this sample, this clonotype turned up many times. V gene TRBV27 combines with J gene TRBJ2-7; perhaps D is TRBD1 or TRBD2 (5 bases each). The ends were cut back, 5 bases at V and 5 bases at J, with 7 bases in the middle. The CDR3 totals 11 residues. Germline CDR1 MNHEY, CDR2 SMNVEV (reference sequence). The CDR3 sequence is CASSLGDEQYF. DNA for the CDR3: TGTGCCAGCAGTCTGGGGGACGAGCAGTACTTC.

This clonotype was observed at least ten times. The J gene is TRBJ2-7, the V gene TRBV6-1, with D unclear. The germline V and J ends were trimmed by 5 bases and 4 bases, with 9 bases remaining between them. CDR3 length: 12 amino acids. Germline assignment: CDR1 MNHNS and CDR2 SASEGT. DNA of the CDR3: TGTGCCAGCAGTCCATCCCTTTACGAGCAGTACTTC. The encoded protein is CASSPSLYEQYF.